The TCR beta chain under discussion was sequenced for a study of T-cell reconstitution after alpha-beta-depleted transplantation in children. Study-wide results and limits: Several hundred rapidly expanded clones from non-depleted graft cells reportedly supplied alpha-beta T cells about two months post-transplant. Some patients' high day-60 TCRbeta diversity was attributed to recipient cells surviving conditioning. Once a year had passed after transplant, T-cell counts and diversity came mostly from newly produced T cells.

Researchers prepared the TCRbeta library using unique molecular identifiers, the study reports. TCRdb ran MiXCR on the PCR reads and lists one entry per CDR3 protein. The sample has 750,000 to 950,000 distinct CDR3 sequences, 16% seen once. Concerning this clonotype: Antigen specificity is unknown.

Trimming took 2 bases from V and 10 from J; bases not matched to a gene: 9. The CDR3 runs 16 residues. Germline V CDR1 and CDR2: ENHRY, SYGVKD. The rearrangement uses TRBV10-3 and TRBJ2-1; 12 positions match TRBD2. Here the sequenced sample was PBMCs, mostly from graft donor cells, taken 360 days after TCRalphabeta/CD19-depleted stem cell transplant. The TCR sequence derives from a male patient aged 10 to 17 who had a stem cell transplant for acute lymphoblastic leukemia, so the T cells may come from the graft donor. The CDR3 loop reads CAISETRTSGIGEQFF. CDR3 DNA: TGTGCCATCAGTGAGACTCGGACTAGCGGGATAGGGGAGCAGTTCTTC.